These 24 T cell receptor beta chains originate from one sample sequenced in a study of cytomegalovirus exposure and HLA in healthy donors. PCR used 60 Vbeta primers and 13 Jbeta primers. The data were produced by immunoSEQ multiplex PCR, yet TCRdb's version contains in-frame clones alone and is incomplete. The sample lists roughly 150,000 clones, 75% to 90% occurring once. The specimen sequenced was PBMCs. The receptors derive from a man over 45 in good health and CMV-seropositive.

This rearrangement joins TRBV6-1 to TRBJ1-2; 7 bases are a match to TRBD1. The CDR3 is 13 amino acids. Germline V gene data show CDR1 as MNHNS and CDR2 as SASEGT. J gave up 4 bases and V 3 bases, and 2 bases lay outside the gene matches. CDR3 protein: CASSDGDSYGYTF. The CDR3 DNA reads as TGTGCCAGCAGTGACGGGGACAGCTATGGCTACACCTTC.

The chain couples TRBV7-2 to TRBJ2-7, with D perhaps TRBD1 (6 bases). Germline-derived CDR1 and CDR2 are SGHTA and FQGNSA. The CDR3 covers 14 residues. With 2 bases removed from V and 7 bases from J, the gap between germline ends came to 15 bases. The CDR3 nucleotides read TGTGCCAGCAGCTTACTTGACAGGATAGAAGAGCAGTACTTC. Encoded protein: CASSLLDRIEEQYF.

As for this clone: An end of the junction does not agree with germline; a read error may underlie this. The same CDR3 arises from other DNA sequences in this sample as well. The chain recombines TRBV7-9 with TRBJ2-7, with D tentatively TRBD2 (5 bases). CDR3 length equals 12 residues. Germline CDR1 SEHNR, CDR2 FQNEAQ (reference sequence). Written as DNA, the CDR3 is TGTTCCAGCAGTCTTGGGAGTTACGAGCAGTACTTC. This encodes CSSSLGSYEQYF.

This clone has only one observation. The genes are TRBV7-9 and TRBJ1-6, with 7 bases matching TRBD1. The germline gives CDR1 SEHNR, CDR2 FQNEAQ (reference sequence). Losses at the gene ends were 5 bases for V and 6 bases for J; bases not matched to a gene: 4. This CDR3 comprises 14 residues. The CDR3 nucleotides read TGTGCCAGCAGCGTCGGGACAGTTAATTCACCCCTCCACTTT. It is translated as CASSVGTVNSPLHF.

The CDR3 region is CASSAGQEGYGYTF. CDR3 nucleotides: TGCGCCAGCAGCGCCGGACAGGAGGGCTATGGCTACACCTTC. The chain links TRBV5-1 to TRBJ1-2; 7 nucleotides align to TRBD1. Per the germline V gene, CDR1 is SGHRS and CDR2 is YFSETQ. V trimming: 4 bases; J trimming: 4 bases; junction bases outside the gene matches: 7. The CDR3 covers 14 residues. Combining the CDR3 with reference TRBV5-1 and TRBJ1-2 gives the whole variable domain KAGVTQTPRYLIKTRGQQVTLSCSPISGHRSVSWYQQTPGQGLQFLFEYFSETQRNKGNFPGRFSGRQFSNSRSEMNVSTLELGDSALYLCASSAGQEGYGYTFGSGTRLTVV.

This clone appeared a few times. This chain joins TRBV29-1 and TRBJ1-1; 8 bases are shared with TRBD1. The CDR3 contains 13 residues. Trimming cost V 4 bases and J 4 bases; bases outside gene matches: 5. Germline V gene lookup returns CDR1 SQVTM and CDR2 ANQGSEA. The CDR3 loop is CSVGTGGSTEAFF. The CDR3 region has the DNA TGCAGCGTTGGTACAGGGGGGAGCACTGAAGCTTTCTTT. The complete variable domain, with remaining parts taken from reference TRBV29-1 and TRBJ1-1, reads SAVISQKPSRDICQRGTSLTIQCQVDSQVTMMFWYRQQPGQSLTLIATANQGSEATYESGFVIDKFPISRPNLTFSTLTVSNMSPEDSSIYLCSVGTGGSTEAFFGQGTRLTVV.

The chain couples TRBV7-2 to TRBJ1-3; D not certain. This CDR3 has 15 amino acids. V lost 5 bases to trimming and J lost 4 bases, with 15 bases between them. The germline V gene encodes CDR1 SGHTA and CDR2 FQGNSA. The CDR3 spells CASSRLWLSGNTIYF. CDR3 DNA: TGTGCCAGCAGCCGACTTTGGCTTTCCGGAAACACCATATATTTT.

This rearrangement joins TRBV19 to TRBJ1-5; 7 bases line up with TRBD1. This CDR3 has 13 residues. V lost 7 bases, J lost 6 bases, and 6 bases stayed unmatched. The germline gives CDR1 LNHDA, CDR2 SQIVND (reference sequence). The chain's CDR3 is CASTDRVSQPQHF. Written as DNA, the CDR3 is TGTGCCAGTACCGACAGGGTTAGTCAGCCCCAGCATTTT.

This clone was counted a single time. The CDR3 nucleotides read TGTGCCAGCAGCGACGGACTAGCGGGGTTTGAGACCCAGTACTTC. As protein: CASSDGLAGFETQYF. The genes are TRBV7-9 and TRBJ2-5; TRBD2 aligns across 12 bases. Germline V CDR1 and CDR2: SEHNR, FQNEAQ (reference sequence). V lost 5 bases and J lost 5; bases outside the gene matches: 6. The CDR3 covers 15 residues.

This chain uses TRBV2 with TRBJ1-4, with TRBD1 matching 10 bases. The CDR3 contains 14 residues. V trimming: 6 bases; J trimming: 10 bases; junction bases outside the gene matches: 8. Germline loops: CDR1 SNHLY, CDR2 FYNNEI. As DNA, the CDR3 is TGTGCCAGCAGCCCGGGACAGGGGACGGCAAAACTGTTTTTT. Amino acid sequence: CASSPGQGTAKLFF.

This chain uses TRBV6-1 with TRBJ2-2; 9 bases are a match to TRBD1. Germline V gene lookup returns CDR1 MNHNS and CDR2 SASEGT. The CDR3 runs to 17 residues. V lost 1 base to trimming and J lost 4 bases; unmatched junction nucleotides: 7. The CDR3 DNA follows: TGTGCCAGCAGTGAAGACCACAGGGGGCTGGGCACCGGGGAGCTGTTTTTT. Its translation is CASSEDHRGLGTGELFF.

The V gene is TRBV5-1, the J gene TRBJ2-5; weak D call: TRBD2 (6 bases). The J call may not be correct, given that the DNA end is closer to TRBJ2-7. The germline gives CDR1 SGHRS, CDR2 YFSETQ. The CDR3 runs 14 residues. CDR3: CASSPPGVRYEQYF. DNA for the CDR3: TGCGCCAGCAGCCCCCCGGGAGTGAGGTACGAGCAGTACTTC.

For this clone: Other nucleotide sequences from this sample produce the same CDR3. The chain couples TRBV5-1 to TRBJ2-1; possible D gene TRBD1, 5 bases. V dropped 0 bases and J dropped 1 base, with 8 bases sitting between them. CDR1 SGHRS and CDR2 YFSETQ come from the germline V gene. The CDR3 is made up of 15 amino acids. The CDR3 is CASSLASGSYNEQFF. The CDR3 DNA is TGCGCCAGCAGCTTGGCGTCAGGGTCCTACAATGAGCAGTTCTTC.

The V and J genes are TRBV6-1 and TRBJ2-5; 7 bases fit TRBD1. With V trimmed by 4 bases and J by 3 bases, 5 bases remained unmatched. Germline loops: CDR1 MNHNS, CDR2 SASEGT. This CDR3 spans 14 amino acids. The CDR3 reads CASSVNRGKETQYF. In nucleotides, the CDR3 is TGTGCCAGCAGTGTTAACAGGGGCAAAGAGACCCAGTACTTC.

The V call is TRBV4-3, the J call TRBJ1-1; tentative D call: TRBD1 (5 bases). Between the trimmed V and J ends, which lost 0 bases and 3 bases, there was a span of 8 bases. The germline V gene has CDR1 LGHNA and CDR2 YSLEER. The CDR3 totals 14 residues. CDR3 region: CASSQDWGDTEAFF. The CDR3 DNA is TGCGCCAGCAGCCAAGATTGGGGGGACACTGAAGCTTTCTTT.

This rearrangement joins TRBV15 to TRBJ1-1; a possible D gene is TRBD1 (6 bases). The ends were cut back, 0 bases at V and 7 bases at J, with 15 bases in the middle. The germline V gene has CDR1 LNHNV and CDR2 YYDKDF (reference sequence). The CDR3 totals 15 residues. The CDR3 spells CATSRDRRGWVEAFF. Here the CDR3 DNA reads TGTGCCACCAGCAGAGATCGCAGGGGCTGGGTTGAAGCTTTCTTT.

There are a few counts of this clone. This chain joins TRBV4-1 and TRBJ1-6, with TRBD1 as a possible D gene (6 bases). V was shortened by 4 bases and J by 9 bases, with 19 bases between the two germline ends. This CDR3 has 16 residues. CDR1 and CDR2 from the germline V gene are MGHRA and YSYEKL. CDR3 coding DNA: TGCGCCAGCAGCCCACCTATTGGAGACAGGAGTTCACCCCTCCACTTT. It is translated as CASSPPIGDRSSPLHF.

The chain employs TRBV7-8 and TRBJ2-2; 9 bases are a match to TRBD1. This CDR3 region has 15 residues. V shed 5 bases, J shed 6 bases, and the junction held 7 bases outside the gene matches. The germline gives CDR1 SGHVS, CDR2 FQNEAQ. CDR3 DNA: TGTGCCAGCAGCGAAACAGGGGGCAGGGCCGGGGAGCTGTTTTTT. This gives the protein CASSETGGRAGELFF.

The rearrangement uses TRBV7-2 and TRBJ1-4; no reliable D call. Trimming cost V 4 bases and J 5 bases, with 17 bases left between them. Germline CDR1 is SGHTA and CDR2 is FQGNSA. The CDR3 contains 16 residues. CDR3: CASSSSRGLKNEKLFF. The CDR3 nucleotides are TGTGCCAGCAGCTCCTCGCGCGGGCTAAAGAATGAAAAACTGTTTTTT.

This clone was counted between two and nine times. This sequence joins TRBV27 and TRBJ1-2; D is uncertain. The CDR3 runs 14 residues. The germline V gene encodes CDR1 MNHEY and CDR2 SMNVEV (reference sequence). V was trimmed by 6 bases and J by 4 bases, leaving 15 bases between them. The CDR3: CASSNSRYFYGYTF. The CDR3 coding sequence is TGTGCCAGCAGCAATTCTCGTTACTTCTATGGCTACACCTTC.

The V call is TRBV9, the J call TRBJ2-5, with 9 bases that match TRBD1. The J call is doubtful: the DNA matches TRBJ2-7 better. This CDR3 spans 15 amino acids. Germline V lookup: CDR1 SGDLS, CDR2 YYNGEE. CDR3 nucleotides: TGTGCCAGCAGCACCTCCCCTACAGGGGGCGGCGAGCAGTACTTC. The encoded protein is CASSTSPTGGGEQYF.

The chain is built from TRBV21-1 and TRBJ2-7; TRBD2 is the table's D call, not checked against the DNA. TRBV21-1 is an annotated pseudogene. The CDR3 is 13 residues long. The CDR3 sequence is CASSNYPFYEQYF. In nucleotides, the CDR3 is TGTGCCAGCAGCAACTACCCCTTTTACGAGCAGTACTTC.

The V call is TRBV5-1, the J call TRBJ2-3, with D perhaps TRBD2 (5 bases). The V and J ends lost 4 bases and 5 bases respectively, with 11 bases between them. Germline-derived CDR1 and CDR2 are SGHRS and YFSETQ. The CDR3 consists of 13 residues. CDR3 protein: CASSPRGQDTQYF. The CDR3 nucleotides are TGCGCCAGCAGCCCCCGAGGGCAAGATACGCAGTATTTT.

The V and J genes are TRBV27 and TRBJ2-1; no firm D call. The CDR3 contains 14 residues. In germline, CDR1 is MNHEY, CDR2 SMNVEV (reference sequence). Between the trimmed V and J ends, which lost 5 bases and 4 bases, there was a span of 12 bases. CDR3 bases: TGTGCCAGCAGTACTCCCTACCTTTACAATGAGCAGTTCTTC. Encoded protein: CASSTPYLYNEQFF.